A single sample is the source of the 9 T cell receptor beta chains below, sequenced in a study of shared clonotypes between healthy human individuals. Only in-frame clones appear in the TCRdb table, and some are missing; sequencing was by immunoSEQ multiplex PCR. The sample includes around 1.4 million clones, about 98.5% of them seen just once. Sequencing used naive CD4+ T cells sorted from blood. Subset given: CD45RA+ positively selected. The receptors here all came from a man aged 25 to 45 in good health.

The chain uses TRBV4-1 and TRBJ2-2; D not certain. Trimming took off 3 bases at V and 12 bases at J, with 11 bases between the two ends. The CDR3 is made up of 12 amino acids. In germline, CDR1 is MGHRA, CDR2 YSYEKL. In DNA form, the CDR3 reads TGCGCCAGCAGCCAGCCAGGTGGGCAGCTGTTTTTT. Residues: CASSQPGGQLFF.

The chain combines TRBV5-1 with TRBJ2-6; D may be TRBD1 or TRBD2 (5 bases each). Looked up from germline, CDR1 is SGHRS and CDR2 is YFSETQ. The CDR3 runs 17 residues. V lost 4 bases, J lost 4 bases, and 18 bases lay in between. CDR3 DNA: TGCGCCAGCAGCCCCTCCTCCCCAGGGACCGGGGCCAACGTCCTGACTTTC. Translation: CASSPSSPGTGANVLTF.

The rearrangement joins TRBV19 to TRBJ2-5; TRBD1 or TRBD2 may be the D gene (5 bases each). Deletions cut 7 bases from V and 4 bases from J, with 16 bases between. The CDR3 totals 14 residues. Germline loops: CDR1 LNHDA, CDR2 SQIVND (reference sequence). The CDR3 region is CASKPSGGRETQYF. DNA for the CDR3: TGTGCCAGTAAGCCCAGTGGGGGAAGAGAGACCCAGTACTTC.

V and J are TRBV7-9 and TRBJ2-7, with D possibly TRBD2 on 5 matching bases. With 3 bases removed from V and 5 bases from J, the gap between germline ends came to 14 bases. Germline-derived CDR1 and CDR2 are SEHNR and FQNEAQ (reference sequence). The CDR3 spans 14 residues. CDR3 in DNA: TGTGCCAGCAGCTTTCTAGCCCGGACCCACGAGCAGTACTTC. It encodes CASSFLARTHEQYF.

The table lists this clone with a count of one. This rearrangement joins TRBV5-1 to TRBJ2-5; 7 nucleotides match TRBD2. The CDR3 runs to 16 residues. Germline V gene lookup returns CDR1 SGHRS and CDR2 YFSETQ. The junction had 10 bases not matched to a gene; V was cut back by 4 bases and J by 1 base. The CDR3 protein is CASSGFGAGVQETQYF. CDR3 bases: TGCGCCAGCAGCGGGTTTGGGGCGGGGGTCCAAGAGACCCAGTACTTC. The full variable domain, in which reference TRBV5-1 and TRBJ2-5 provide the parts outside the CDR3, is KAGVTQTPRYLIKTRGQQVTLSCSPISGHRSVSWYQQTPGQGLQFLFEYFSETQRNKGNFPGRFSGRQFSNSRSEMNVSTLELGDSALYLCASSGFGAGVQETQYFGPGTRLLVL.

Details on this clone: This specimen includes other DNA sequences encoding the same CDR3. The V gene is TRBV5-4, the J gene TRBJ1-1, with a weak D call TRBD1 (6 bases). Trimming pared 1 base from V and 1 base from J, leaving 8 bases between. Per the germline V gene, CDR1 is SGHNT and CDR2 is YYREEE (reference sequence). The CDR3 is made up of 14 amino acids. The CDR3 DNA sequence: TGTGCCAGCAGCTTGACAGGGCGGAACACTGAAGCTTTCTTT. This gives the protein CASSLTGRNTEAFF.

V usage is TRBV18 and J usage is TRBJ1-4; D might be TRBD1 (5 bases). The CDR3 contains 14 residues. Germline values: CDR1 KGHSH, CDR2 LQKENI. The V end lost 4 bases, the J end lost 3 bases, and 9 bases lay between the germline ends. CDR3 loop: CASSRGLPNEKLFF. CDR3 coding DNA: TGTGCCAGCTCACGGGGCCTACCTAATGAAAAACTGTTTTTT. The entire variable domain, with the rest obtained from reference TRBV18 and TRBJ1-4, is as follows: NAGVMQNPRHLVRRRGQEARLRCSPMKGHSHVYWYRQLPEEGLKFMVYLQKENIIDESGMPKERFSAEFPKEGPSILRIQQVVRGDSAAYFCASSRGLPNEKLFFGSGTQLSVL.

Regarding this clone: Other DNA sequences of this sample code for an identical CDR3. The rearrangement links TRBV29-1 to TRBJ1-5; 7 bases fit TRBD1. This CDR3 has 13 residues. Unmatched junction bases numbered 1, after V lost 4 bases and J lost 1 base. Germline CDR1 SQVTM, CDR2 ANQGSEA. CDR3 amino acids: CSVGQGSNQPQHF. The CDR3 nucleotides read TGCAGCGTTGGACAGGGAAGCAATCAGCCCCAGCATTTT.

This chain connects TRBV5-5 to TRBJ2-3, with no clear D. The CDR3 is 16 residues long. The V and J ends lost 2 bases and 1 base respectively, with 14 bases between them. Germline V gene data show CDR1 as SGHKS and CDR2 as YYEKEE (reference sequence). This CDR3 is CASSLARALGTDTQYF. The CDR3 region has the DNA TGTGCCAGCAGCTTAGCTAGGGCCTTAGGCACAGATACGCAGTATTTT.